The present T cell receptor beta chain was sequenced within a study of cytomegalovirus exposure and HLA in healthy donors. 13 Jbeta primers and 60 Vbeta primers were used for the PCR. Only in-frame clones appear in the TCRdb table, and some are missing; sequencing was by immunoSEQ multiplex PCR. The sample has nearly 200,000 clones. As regards this clone: The antigen is unknown.

V gave up 6 bases and J gave up 4 bases; unmatched junction bases: 7. The CDR3 is made up of 14 amino acids. Germline lookup yields CDR1 MNHEY and CDR2 SMNVEV (reference sequence). Broader study findings: Cytomegalovirus-associated status was assigned to 164 TCR beta chains. A later analysis reportedly found fewer N-insertions in an Asian-associated ancestry cluster than the approximately 730-donor mean. Reportedly, diagnosis of cytomegalovirus status by the classifier showed high specificity and sensitivity. It emerged from a later analysis that several of the most significant clusters appeared to be linked to common viral pathogens.

Sequences were obtained from PBMCs. This sequence joins TRBV27 and TRBJ2-7; 9 bases agree with TRBD1. This receptor was identified in a boy aged 5-17 years in good health and CMV-seronegative. Here the CDR3 DNA reads TGTGCCAGCAGGACCGGGACAGGGACTTACGAGCAGTACTTC. This encodes CASRTGTGTYEQYF.